The next 21 T cell receptor beta chains were all read from a single sample in a study of cytomegalovirus exposure and HLA in healthy donors. PCR amplification relied on 60 Vbeta primers (plus 13 Jbeta primers). Assay: immunoSEQ multiplex PCR; the TCRdb copy retains only in-frame clones and omits some. The sample includes about 180,000 clones, 80% of them seen just once. The sample taken for sequencing was PBMCs. These receptors were obtained from a girl aged 5-17 years in good health and CMV-seropositive.

The chain combines TRBV7-9 with TRBJ2-7; no clear D. CDR3 length: 14 residues. V dropped 1 base and J dropped 3 bases, with 10 bases sitting between them. Germline V gene sequence: CDR1 SEHNR, CDR2 FQNEAQ (reference sequence). CDR3 in amino acids: CASSLGTAIYEQYF. The CDR3, as DNA: TGTGCCAGCAGCTTAGGCACTGCAATCTACGAGCAGTACTTC.

This clone was detected only a few times. J is TRBJ1-5 and V is TRBV4-2; D remains unclear. CDR3 size: 15 residues. Per the germline V gene, CDR1 is LGHNA and CDR2 is YNFKEQ. Trimming pared 1 base from V and 0 bases from J, leaving 7 bases between. CDR3 nucleotides: TGTGCCAGCAGCCAAGGGCACGATAGCAATCAGCCCCAGCATTTT. Amino acids: CASSQGHDSNQPQHF.

The chain is built from TRBV9 and TRBJ2-2; 9 bases align to TRBD1. The CDR3 is 17 residues long. V lost 0 bases to trimming and J lost 1 base; unmatched junction nucleotides: 4. Germline lookup yields CDR1 SGDLS and CDR2 YYNGEE. CDR3 sequence reads: CASSVDMGQGNTGELFF. The CDR3 DNA follows: TGTGCCAGCAGCGTAGACATGGGACAGGGGAACACCGGGGAGCTGTTTTTT.

Here the CDR3 reads CSARSRDYTF. CDR3 DNA: TGCAGTGCTAGATCCCGAGACTACACCTTC. V usage is TRBV20-1 and J usage is TRBJ1-2; D ambiguous. This CDR3 has 10 amino acids. Germline CDR1 DFQATT, CDR2 SNEGSKA (reference sequence). V was trimmed by 2 bases and J by 10 bases, leaving 8 bases between them.

The chain carries TRBV18 and TRBJ1-6; 7 bases are shared with TRBD1. Germline V gives CDR1 KGHSH, CDR2 LQKENI. This CDR3 contains 14 residues. V lost 2 bases and J lost 7; bases outside the gene matches: 2. The CDR3, as DNA: TGTGCCAGCTCACCAGAGGGGGCGAATTCACCCCTCCACTTT. Translation gives CASSPEGANSPLHF.

J is TRBJ2-1 and V is TRBV7-9; D unclear. CDR3 length: 14 amino acids. The V gene's germline CDR1 is SEHNR and CDR2 FQNEAQ (reference sequence). The germline V and J ends were trimmed by 5 bases and 0 bases, with 8 bases remaining between them. CDR3 sequence (DNA): TGTGCCAGCAGCCCCCTTAGCTCCTACAATGAGCAGTTCTTC. It is translated as CASSPLSSYNEQFF.

The CDR3 region has the DNA TGTGCCAGCAGTCCGGGGACAGGAACATATGGCTACACCTTC. Translation: CASSPGTGTYGYTF. The chain uses TRBV6-6 and TRBJ1-2; 8 bases align to TRBD1. Germline V gene data show CDR1 as MNHNY and CDR2 as SVGAGI (reference sequence). The CDR3 has 14 residues. V shed 5 bases, J shed 5 bases, and the junction held 7 bases outside the gene matches.

This clone was counted a few times. The V and J genes are TRBV6-1 and TRBJ2-3; TRBD2 matches at 7 bases. The CDR3 runs 13 residues. With 8 bases clipped from V and 2 bases from J, the junction kept 4 bases outside the gene matches. CDR1 is MNHNS, CDR2 SASEGT, per germline. CDR3 sequence reads: CASPGDYTDTQYF. The CDR3, as DNA: TGTGCCAGCCCCGGGGACTACACAGATACGCAGTATTTT.

The chain links TRBV9 to TRBJ2-1; D gene ambiguous. This CDR3 comprises 15 residues. V was trimmed by 10 bases and J by 5 bases, leaving 22 bases between them. The germline V gene encodes CDR1 SGDLS and CDR2 YYNGEE. CDR3 loop: CACSVAPSVDNEQFF. CDR3 in DNA: TGTGCCTGCTCCGTTGCGCCAAGCGTAGACAATGAGCAGTTCTTC.

This chain links TRBV13 with TRBJ2-2; D unclear. CDR3 length: 16 amino acids. From germline, CDR1 is PRHDT and CDR2 FYEKMQ (reference sequence). Trimming left V 0 bases short and J 3 bases short, with 11 bases between. The CDR3 DNA reads TGTGCCAGCAGCTTAGGAGTTAGCATCTACACCGGGGAGCTGTTTTTT. Protein sequence: CASSLGVSIYTGELFF.

This chain uses TRBV11-2 with TRBJ2-7, with TRBD1 matching 7 bases. Germline loops: CDR1 SGHAT, CDR2 FQNNGV. This CDR3 is built from 17 residues. V lost 1 base, J lost 0 bases, and 9 bases stayed unmatched. The CDR3 sequence is CASSLAGRGLFSYEQYF. In DNA form, the CDR3 reads TGTGCCAGCAGCTTAGCCGGCAGGGGGTTATTCTCCTACGAGCAGTACTTC.

J is TRBJ2-7 and V is TRBV6-5, with 8 nucleotides matching TRBD1. Germline V gives CDR1 MNHEY, CDR2 SVGAGI. Germline trimming cut 6 bases from V and 1 base from J; bases unmatched to any gene: 5. There are 14 residues in the CDR3. CDR3 nucleotide sequence: TGTGCCAGCAGAACGACAGGGGCATCCTACGAGCAGTACTTC. This codes for CASRTTGASYEQYF.

The chain couples TRBV2 to TRBJ2-2; TRBD1 matches 8 bases. The V segment lost 10 bases and the J segment 4 bases; nucleotides outside the gene matches: 8. From germline, CDR1 is SNHLY and CDR2 FYNNEI. CDR3 length equals 14 residues. CDR3 coding DNA: TGTGCCACCGGACAGGGTCGAATCACCGGGGAGCTGTTTTTT. It translates to CATGQGRITGELFF.

This sequence joins TRBV6-1 and TRBJ2-1; 11 bases align to TRBD2. The CDR3 is 16 residues long. From germline, CDR1 is MNHNS and CDR2 SASEGT. With V trimmed by 4 bases and J by 5 bases, 7 bases remained unmatched. The CDR3 coding sequence is TGTGCCAGCAGTGCGCTAGCGGGAGGCCTGAACAATGAGCAGTTCTTC. It is translated as CASSALAGGLNNEQFF.

This clone was recorded a few times. V usage is TRBV30 and J usage is TRBJ2-7; tentatively, D is TRBD2 (6 bases). The CDR3 runs to 14 residues. V lost 1 base, J lost 2 bases, and 12 bases lay in between. Germline CDR1 GTSNPN, CDR2 SVGIG (reference sequence). Here the CDR3 reads CAWSAGVGTYEQYF. In DNA, the CDR3 is TGTGCCTGGAGTGCGGGAGTAGGGACCTACGAGCAGTACTTC. The full variable domain, its missing parts supplied by reference TRBV30 and TRBJ2-7, is SQTIHQWPATLVQPVGSPLSLECTVEGTSNPNLYWYRQAAGRGLQLLFYSVGIGQISSEVPQNLSASRPQDRQFILSSKKLLLSDSGFYLCAWSAGVGTYEQYFGPGTRLTVT.

The rearrangement links TRBV29-1 to TRBJ2-1, with 7 bases fitting TRBD2. V lost 6 bases to trimming and J lost 3 bases; unmatched junction nucleotides: 11. The length of the CDR3 is 15 residues. The V gene's germline CDR1 is SQVTM and CDR2 ANQGSEA. CDR3 region: CSVPPRSGDYNEQFF. CDR3 DNA: TGCAGCGTCCCCCCGAGGAGCGGGGACTACAATGAGCAGTTCTTC.

In this sample, this clone turned up a few times. V gene TRBV7-8 combines with J gene TRBJ2-4, with 7 bases that match TRBD2. The CDR3 extends over 15 amino acids. Unmatched junction bases numbered 5, after V lost 5 bases and J lost 1 base. Germline CDR1 is SGHVS and CDR2 is FQNEAQ. DNA of the CDR3: TGTGCCAGCAGCCTGGGCGGGAGCGCCAAAAACATTCAGTACTTC. Residues: CASSLGGSAKNIQYF.

This clone was counted only a few times. The chain employs TRBV6-6 and TRBJ2-7; 8 bases line up with TRBD2. The CDR3 runs 14 residues. Per the germline V gene, CDR1 is MNHNY and CDR2 is SVGAGI (reference sequence). V dropped 3 bases and J dropped 6; count of bases not matched to a gene: 7. CDR3 protein: CASSYGREAVEQYF. Written as DNA, the CDR3 is TGTGCCAGCAGTTATGGGCGGGAGGCTGTCGAGCAGTACTTC.

The chain is built from TRBV18 and TRBJ2-1; D possibly corresponds to TRBD2 (5 bases). The germline V and J ends were trimmed by 5 bases and 8 bases, with 16 bases remaining between them. Germline-derived CDR1 and CDR2 are KGHSH and LQKENI. This CDR3 region has 14 residues. This chain's CDR3 is CASSARTGGDEQFF. The CDR3 bases are TGTGCCAGCTCAGCTAGGACCGGAGGTGATGAGCAGTTCTTC.

This clone was counted a single time. This chain joins TRBV7-3 and TRBJ2-7; D is perhaps TRBD2 (6 bases). The CDR3 runs to 14 residues. The germline gives CDR1 SGHTA, CDR2 FQGTGA. V gave up 6 bases and J gave up 0 bases, with 12 bases separating them. In DNA, the CDR3 is TGTGCCAGCAGTCCCTGGGGGGACTCCTACGAGCAGTACTTC. Its protein product is CASSPWGDSYEQYF.

The V call is TRBV6-1, the J call TRBJ1-1; D ambiguous. Trimming took off 7 bases at V and 8 bases at J, with 20 bases between the two ends. Germline CDR1 MNHNS, CDR2 SASEGT. This CDR3 region has 14 residues. Written as DNA, the CDR3 is TGTGCCAGCACCTGGAGTGGCCCCGCAGTAGAAGCTTTCTTT. Its protein is CASTWSGPAVEAFF.